This entry concerns a single T cell receptor (beta chain). Germline V gene sequence: CDR1 MDHEN, CDR2 SYDVKM. The CDR3 is 14 residues long. The ends lost 10 bases at V and 0 bases at J; junction bases unmatched: 3. This record comes from a study of blood T cell repertoires in COVID-19. On the study more broadly: Symptom resolution, clearance, or two negative PCRs marked donors in Cohort 3 as recovered. Material from acute and convalescent COVID-19 was sourced from the United States, Italy and Spain. Nucleic acid was either cDNA or gDNA, and it came from T cells, B-cell-depleted T cells, or PBMCs.

Here immunoSEQ multiplex PCR was the method, and the copy in TCRdb shows in-frame clones only, minus some. The table records about 270,000 clones, 88% of them present only once. The sample taken for sequencing was PBMCs or T cells enriched from blood (not recorded which). The sequence came from a woman aged 60-75 years in a cohort exposed to, infected with or recovered from COVID-19 (not recorded which). The chain combines TRBV28 with TRBJ2-6; TRBD2 matches 7 bases. In DNA form, the CDR3 reads TGTGCCACCCGGGAGGTCTCTGGGGCCAACGTCCTGACTTTC. It yields the protein CATREVSGANVLTF.